This T cell receptor (beta chain) emerged from a study of blood T cell repertoires in COVID-19 (TCRdb year 2020). Some background on the complete study: Samples from collaborators originated in the United States, Italy and Spain and spanned both the acute and convalescent phases of COVID-19. The prospective study material was composed of cDNA or gDNA derived from T cells, B-cell-depleted T cells, or PBMCs. Nearly every sample came with metadata listing a de-identified subject ID, COVID-19 status, age in years and sex. Deeply sampled blood TCRbeta repertoires from subjects exposed to, actively infected with, or recovered from COVID-19 were included in the dataset. Where available, HLA class I and class II types were obtained from metadata supplied by the sample provider rather than from assay-based typing. The repertoires were released in a freely available public database meant as a resource for research on the immune response to SARS-CoV-2. Samples came from the ongoing ImmuneRACE study (first 160 participants) plus 1,254 subjects from 6 global collaborators. Findings and caveats that apply to the study as a whole: The quantity of clinical and demographic metadata differed by source and by participant and was supplied without curation.

The immunoSEQ Assay, a bias-controlled multiplex PCR, was used to amplify TCRbeta CDR3 regions from genomic DNA. Per the source publication's procedure: Nucleated cell counts per sample were estimated from amplification of reference gene primers within the assay. To quantify the absolute abundance of each unique TCRbeta CDR3 rearrangement, sequence reads were collapsed and filtered. For each sample, productive Simpson clonality was calculated by taking the square root of Simpson's diversity index across productive rearrangements. TCRdb took over this immuneACCESS table, retaining in-frame rearrangements with V and J assigned. Such tables are incomplete; in checked studies, under half of the missing clones stem from an unresolved V gene, and the remainder is unexplained. V and J calls and clone size are as listed in that table; D and trimming were resolved from the DNA. A total of 100,000 to 150,000 clones appear in this sample, approximately 80% of them only once. The top ten constitute approximately 2% of the sample.

The collaborating institutions used their own protocols to collect whole blood in K2EDTA tubes. Collaborator samples were shipped for TCRbeta analysis as frozen whole blood, isolated PBMCs, or DNA extracted from either sample type. This clone was detected only a few times. This receptor's antigen is unknown. No base quality values were provided; no much bigger clone lies one nucleotide off. The CDR3, from cysteine to phenylalanine, totals 13 residues. The entry retains the CDR3 DNA only, 39 bases that are in frame from base 1. V is clipped by 8 bases and J by 4 bases, and the sequence between their germline boundaries is 11 bases long. The CDR1 and CDR2 encoded by the germline V gene (reference sequence) are MNHEY and SMNVEV.

The specimen was peripheral blood. Recombination linked TRBV27 to TRBJ2-2; TRBD2 could be the D gene, as 5 bases match. This TCR came from a man aged 65-85 years with acute or convalescent COVID-19. The DNA sequence is given as TGTGCCAGCGGTCCGGGATTCACCGGGGAGCTGTTTTTT. Its translation is CASGPGFTGELFF.